This T cell receptor beta chain was retrieved from a study of T-cell memory formation after mild COVID-19. Per the germline V gene, CDR1 is SGHRS and CDR2 is YFSETQ. V lost 4 bases and J lost 7, with 17 bases in between. The CDR3 covers 14 residues. TCRdb itself ran the 5' RACE reads through MiXCR, one entry per CDR3 protein. The data show about 130,000 distinct CDR3 sequences, roughly 6.2% seen once. Source material: PBMCs or a T cell subset sorted from them (not recorded which). The TCR was taken from an adult woman who had mild COVID-19 (a few samples of this study predate the infection). Cell type and time point are not known. The J gene is TRBJ1-1, the V gene TRBV5-1; perhaps TRBD1 as D (5 bases). CDR3 coding DNA: TGCGCCAGCAGCGCCACGGGGACGGCTAATGAAGCTTTCTTT. As protein: CASSATGTANEAFF.